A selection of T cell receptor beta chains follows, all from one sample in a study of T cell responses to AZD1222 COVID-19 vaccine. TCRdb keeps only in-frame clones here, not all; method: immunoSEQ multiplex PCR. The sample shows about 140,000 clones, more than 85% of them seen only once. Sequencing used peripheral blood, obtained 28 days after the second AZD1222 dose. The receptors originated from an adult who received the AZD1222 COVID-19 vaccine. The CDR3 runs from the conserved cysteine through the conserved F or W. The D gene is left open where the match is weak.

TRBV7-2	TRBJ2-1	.	CASSWGTRYNEQFF
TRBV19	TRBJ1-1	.	CASSIDLGQRPEAFF
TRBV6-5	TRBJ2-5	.	CASRSDGGRKTQYF
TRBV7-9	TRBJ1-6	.	CASRDLTANSPLHF
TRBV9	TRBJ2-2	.	CASSPQGGYTGELFF
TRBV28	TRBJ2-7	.	CASSFSSGAYEQYF
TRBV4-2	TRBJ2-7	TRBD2	CASSPLSGISYEQYF
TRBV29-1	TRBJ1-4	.	CSVGGAVGEKLFF
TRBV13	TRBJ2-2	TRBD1	CASSFSYSQGFATGELFF
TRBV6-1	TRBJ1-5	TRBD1	CASSEAGTVNQPQHF
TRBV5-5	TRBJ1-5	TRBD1	CASSLSRGGNQPQHF
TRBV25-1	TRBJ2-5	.	CASEQETQYF
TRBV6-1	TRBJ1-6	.	CASSEVNFSPLHF
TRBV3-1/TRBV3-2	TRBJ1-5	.	CASSQNVGSAQPQHF
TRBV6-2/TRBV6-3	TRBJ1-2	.	CASSYAAVTGYTF
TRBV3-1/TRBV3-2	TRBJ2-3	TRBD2	CASSQDLASGRDTQYF
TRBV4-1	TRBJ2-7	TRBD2	CASSQGGSGISSYEQYF
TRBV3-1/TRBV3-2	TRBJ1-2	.	CASSQGSRTLGYTF
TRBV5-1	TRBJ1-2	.	CASSLDVRNYGYTF
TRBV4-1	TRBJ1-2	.	CASSQGMAAYGYTF
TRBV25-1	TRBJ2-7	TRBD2	CASSDPVASGRNEQYF
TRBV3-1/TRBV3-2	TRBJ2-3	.	CASSQDPFGGDTQYF
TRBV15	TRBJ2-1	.	CATSREDSSYNEQFF
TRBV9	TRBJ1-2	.	CASSVGSGGYGYTF
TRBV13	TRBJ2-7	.	CASSLYGPYEQYF
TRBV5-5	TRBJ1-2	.	CASSLVWTGYTF
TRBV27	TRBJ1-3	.	CASSTFSGNTIYF
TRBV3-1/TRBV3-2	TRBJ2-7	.	CASSQDYFPGERTYEQYF
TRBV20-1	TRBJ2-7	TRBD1	CSASRGTGVYEQYF
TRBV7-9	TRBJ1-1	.	CASSLEGANTEAFF
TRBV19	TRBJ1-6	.	CASSIPGRRRSPLHF
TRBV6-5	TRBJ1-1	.	CASRIDRRNTEAFF
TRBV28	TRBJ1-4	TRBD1	CASRVTGLTFF
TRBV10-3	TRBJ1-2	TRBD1	CAIRNGTDKNYGYTF
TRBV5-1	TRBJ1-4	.	CASSWAGVANEKLFF
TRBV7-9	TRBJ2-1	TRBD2	CASSRPGLAGGNEQFF
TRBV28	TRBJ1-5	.	CASTPGGGSNQPQHF
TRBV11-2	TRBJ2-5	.	CASSLGFVTTKEETQYF
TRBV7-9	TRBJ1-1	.	CASSFLFYTEAFF
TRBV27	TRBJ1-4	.	CASSLGIGAPNEKLFF
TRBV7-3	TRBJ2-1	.	CASRSGGGYNEQFF
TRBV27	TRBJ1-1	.	CASRSRGTEAFF
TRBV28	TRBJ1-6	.	CASSLESSYNSPLHF
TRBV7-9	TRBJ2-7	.	CASSLKPYEQYF
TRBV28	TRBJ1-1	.	CASSLSREGGEAFF
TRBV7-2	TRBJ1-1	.	CASSLLSPPPAFF
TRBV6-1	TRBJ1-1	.	CASSEGRYPEAFF
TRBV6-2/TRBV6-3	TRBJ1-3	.	CASSYSDSRNTIYF
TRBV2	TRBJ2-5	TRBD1	CASSEWGQDQETQYF
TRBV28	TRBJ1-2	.	CASSTQYYGYTF
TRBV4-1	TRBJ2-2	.	CASSPLLLKGHGELFF
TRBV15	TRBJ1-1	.	CATSWGLNTEAFF
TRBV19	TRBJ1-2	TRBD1	CASSTLSRDRARYGYTF
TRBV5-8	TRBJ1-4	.	CASSFRRGGEKLFF
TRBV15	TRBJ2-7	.	CATSRARATPSYEQYF
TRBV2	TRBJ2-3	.	CAGEDRVTDTQYF